This TCR beta chain is from a study of T cells after yellow fever vaccination. Per the germline V gene, CDR1 is SGHRS and CDR2 is YFSETQ. The CDR3 is 16 amino acids. After removal of 1 base from V and 6 bases from J, the junction contained 8 bases not matched to a gene. A universal primer site and UMIs were added as TCR cDNA was made by 5'RACE template switching. TCRdb reprocessed the 5' RACE reads via MiXCR and lists one record per CDR3 protein. Here the sample spans about 360,000 distinct CDR3 sequences, roughly 6.2% being singletons. Only a few counts were recorded for this clonotype. The receptor was derived from a man younger than 40 who received the YFV17D yellow fever vaccine. The material was PBMCs, obtained 5 days after the yellow fever booster vaccination. The rearrangement links TRBV5-1 to TRBJ2-1; 9 bases are shared with TRBD2. The CDR3 protein is CASSLTAGGPRNEQFF. In DNA, the CDR3 is TGCGCCAGCAGCTTGACGGCGGGAGGGCCTCGCAATGAGCAGTTCTTC. Full variable domain (outside the CDR3, taken from reference TRBV5-1 and TRBJ2-1): KAGVTQTPRYLIKTRGQQVTLSCSPISGHRSVSWYQQTPGQGLQFLFEYFSETQRNKGNFPGRFSGRQFSNSRSEMNVSTLELGDSALYLCASSLTAGGPRNEQFFGPGTRLTVL.